Below, one T cell receptor (beta chain) is given with its context. Its antigen is not identified. The data were obtained in a study of shared clonotypes between healthy human individuals. Whole-study context: Plates per donor: three CD4 naive, three CD4 memory, two CD8 naive, one CD8 memory.

Partitioning of CD4+ cells yielded a CD45RA+ naive subset and a CD45RA-negative memory subset. Generated by immunoSEQ multiplex PCR, the TCRdb table keeps only in-frame clones and is missing some. The sample carries roughly 530,000 clones, about 96% recorded once. This CDR3 contains 15 residues. Losses at the gene ends were 3 bases for V and 2 bases for J; bases not matched to a gene: 4. CDR1 and CDR2 (germline): MNHNS, SASEGT. Findings of the study overall: Shared clonotypes across all four donors exceeded non-shared ones in generation probability.

This sequence was found in a woman aged 25 to 39 in good health. V gene TRBV6-1 combines with J gene TRBJ2-3, with 8 bases identical to TRBD1. Sequencing input: naive CD4+ T cells sorted from blood. Subset here: CD45RA+ positively selected. In DNA form, the CDR3 reads TGTGCCAGCAGTGAGGCGACAGGGGACACAGATACGCAGTATTTT. This gives the protein CASSEATGDTDTQYF.